One sample yielded the 19 T cell receptor beta chains listed below, sequenced in a study of T cells in localized non-small cell lung cancer. Sequencing was performed with immunoSEQ multiplex PCR; in TCRdb, only in-frame clones are kept and a portion is missing. This sample has 55,000 to 75,000 clones, with roughly 90% found just once. The input for sequencing was peripheral blood, taken before any cancer treatment. All receptors come from a man between 35 and 75 years old with stage I lung adenocarcinoma.

The chain combines TRBV27 with TRBJ2-1; 14 bases match TRBD2. The CDR3 runs to 15 residues. The germline V gene has CDR1 MNHEY and CDR2 SMNVEV (reference sequence). Losses at the gene ends were 6 bases for V and 6 bases for J; bases not matched to a gene: 4. The CDR3 region has the DNA TGTGCCAGCAGCAGTGGGACTAGCGGGAGCAATGAGCAGTTCTTC. It encodes CASSSGTSGSNEQFF.

V is TRBV7-6 and J is TRBJ1-4; D might be TRBD1 (5 bases). The CDR3 has 14 residues. Germline CDR1 reads SGHVS; CDR2 reads FNYEAQ. The ends were cut back, 1 base at V and 8 bases at J, with 11 bases in the middle. The CDR3 DNA reads as TGTGCCAGCAGCTTAGGAGGGGACCGCGAAAAACTGTTTTTT. Its translation is CASSLGGDREKLFF.

The chain employs TRBV27 and TRBJ1-2; tentatively, D is TRBD1 (5 bases). This CDR3 is 14 amino acids long. V was cut by 2 bases and J by 2 bases, with 9 bases left in between. Germline values: CDR1 MNHEY, CDR2 SMNVEV (reference sequence). The CDR3 nucleotides are TGTGCCAGCAGTTTAGGGACGGCGAACTATGGCTACACCTTC. Its translation is CASSLGTANYGYTF.

V usage is TRBV6-1 and J usage is TRBJ2-5; 7 nucleotides line up with TRBD1. V was clipped by 4 bases and J by 0 bases; unmatched bases: 2. Per the germline V gene, CDR1 is MNHNS and CDR2 is SASEGT. This CDR3 is 14 amino acids long. This CDR3 is CASSGGTDQETQYF. CDR3 in DNA: TGTGCCAGCAGTGGGGGGACAGACCAAGAGACCCAGTACTTC.

The chain recombines TRBV20-1 with TRBJ2-4; 10 bases line up with TRBD1. The CDR3 is 11 amino acids. CDR1 DFQATT and CDR2 SNEGSKA come from the germline V gene (reference sequence). The V and J ends lost 6 bases and 16 bases, in that order; junction bases with no gene match: 9. CDR3 DNA: TGCAGTGCCGCAAGGGGACAGGGGTCATACTTC. Encoded protein: CSAARGQGSYF.

The genes are TRBV7-6 and TRBJ2-7; 14 nucleotides line up with TRBD2. The CDR3 consists of 20 residues. The germline gives CDR1 SGHVS, CDR2 FNYEAQ. The V and J ends lost 1 base and 4 bases, in that order; junction bases with no gene match: 15. CDR3 DNA: TGTGCCAGCAGCTTAGGGGACCCGGGACTAGCGGGAGTTGATGGTTACGAGCAGTACTTC. It yields the protein CASSLGDPGLAGVDGYEQYF.

The CDR3 here is CASSSLLAGGSQETQYF. The CDR3, as DNA: TGTGCCAGCAGCTCCCTTCTAGCGGGAGGAAGTCAAGAGACCCAGTACTTC. J is TRBJ2-5 and V is TRBV28, with TRBD2 matching over 11 bases. This CDR3 spans 17 amino acids. The V segment lost 6 bases and the J segment 2 bases; nucleotides outside the gene matches: 11. Germline assignment: CDR1 MDHEN and CDR2 SYDVKM.

The chain recombines TRBV11-2 with TRBJ2-3; D remains ambiguous. Per germline, CDR1 SGHAT and CDR2 FQNNGV. The CDR3 is made up of 14 amino acids. Trimming stripped 3 bases from V and 4 bases from J, with 11 bases between. The DNA of the CDR3 is TGTGCCAGCAGCTTCAGTTCGGTACCAGATACGCAGTATTTT. This translates into CASSFSSVPDTQYF.

The rearrangement joins TRBV6-5 to TRBJ1-4; D is undetermined. The ends were cut back, 5 bases at V and 7 bases at J, with 8 bases in the middle. There are 12 residues in the CDR3. Per the germline V gene, CDR1 is MNHEY and CDR2 is SVGAGI. The CDR3 DNA reads TGTGCCAGCAGTCAGGATCGTGAAAAACTGTTTTTT. Encoded protein: CASSQDREKLFF.

The chain has TRBV6-4 and TRBJ2-3; D may be TRBD2 (6 bases). This CDR3 is built from 14 residues. Trimming left V 4 bases short and J 0 bases short, with 8 bases between. Germline V gene lookup returns CDR1 MRHNA and CDR2 SNTAGT. This chain's CDR3 is CASSAGTSTDTQYF. CDR3 DNA sequence: TGTGCCAGCAGTGCCGGGACTAGCACAGATACGCAGTATTTT.

This chain connects TRBV10-1 to TRBJ2-1; 15 bases are shared with TRBD2. This CDR3 is 16 amino acids long. Germline CDR1 WNHNN, CDR2 SYGVQD (reference sequence). V was clipped by 2 bases and J by 8 bases; unmatched bases: 4. CDR3 sequence: CASSEGLAGGRDEQFF. In nucleotides, the CDR3 is TGCGCCAGCAGTGAGGGACTAGCGGGAGGGCGCGATGAGCAGTTCTTC.

The rearrangement uses TRBV11-2 and TRBJ2-7; D remains ambiguous. Germline values: CDR1 SGHAT, CDR2 FQNNGV. Trimming stripped 0 bases from V and 3 bases from J, with 9 bases between. The CDR3 runs to 14 residues. The CDR3 DNA follows: TGTGCCAGCAGCTTAGATGGGCCTATCTACGAGCAGTACTTC. Its protein product is CASSLDGPIYEQYF.

The chain couples TRBV15 to TRBJ2-1; D possibly corresponds to TRBD1 (6 bases). Trimming removed 1 base from V and 2 bases from J, with 6 bases in between. This CDR3 is built from 14 residues. CDR1 and CDR2 (germline): LNHNV, YYDKDF (reference sequence). CDR3 bases: TGTGCCACCAGCAGAGGGGACACCTACAATGAGCAGTTCTTC. Translated, it gives CATSRGDTYNEQFF.

This chain connects TRBV2 to TRBJ1-1, with a weak D call TRBD1 (5 bases). The CDR3 covers 15 residues. Germline assignment: CDR1 SNHLY and CDR2 FYNNEI. V lost 5 bases to trimming and J lost 4 bases, with 17 bases between them. The CDR3 nucleotides read TGTGCCAGCAGTCGAGACAGATCCACGGGCACTGAAGCTTTCTTT. Amino acid sequence: CASSRDRSTGTEAFF.

V usage is TRBV7-2 and J usage is TRBJ2-7; 11 bases are shared with TRBD2. Looked up from germline, CDR1 is SGHTA and CDR2 is FQGNSA. The CDR3 is 15 amino acids. V lost 5 bases, J lost 9 bases, and 12 bases stayed unmatched. The CDR3 loop is CASSTGTSGYTGQYF. DNA for the CDR3: TGTGCCAGCAGCACCGGGACTAGCGGTTATACAGGGCAGTACTTC.

The rearrangement links TRBV28 to TRBJ2-2, with 8 bases identical to TRBD1. The J segment lost 4 bases and the V segment lost 6 bases, leaving 7 bases of the junction unmatched. The CDR3 covers 15 residues. Germline lookup yields CDR1 MDHEN and CDR2 SYDVKM. CDR3 amino acids: CASRRGQGRTGELFF. The CDR3, as DNA: TGTGCCAGCAGGAGAGGACAGGGTCGCACCGGGGAGCTGTTTTTT.

The V call is TRBV4-2, the J call TRBJ2-7; D is uncertain. V was clipped by 2 bases and J by 1 base, with 6 bases between them. Germline CDR1 is LGHNA and CDR2 is YNFKEQ. The length of the CDR3 is 13 residues. The CDR3 bases are TGTGCCAGCAGCCAATCCCGGTCCTACGAGCAGTACTTC. Its protein is CASSQSRSYEQYF.

The J gene is TRBJ2-5, the V gene TRBV29-1, with a tentative D call TRBD2 (7 bases). The CDR3 sequence is 14 residues long. Trimming stripped 7 bases from V and 5 bases from J, with 20 bases between. CDR1 SQVTM and CDR2 ANQGSEA come from the germline V gene. In nucleotides, the CDR3 is TGCAGCGCCAGGAGGGGGGGAGGCGGGGAGACCCAGTACTTC. Translating gives CSARRGGGGETQYF.

This clone was recorded only once. V gene TRBV4-3 combines with J gene TRBJ2-2; D remains ambiguous. This CDR3 spans 17 amino acids. The germline V gene encodes CDR1 LGHNA and CDR2 YSLEER. With 0 bases removed from V and 4 bases from J, the gap between germline ends came to 15 bases. The DNA of the CDR3 is TGCGCCAGCAGCCAAGATCCCCCAGAAGGGATCACCGGGGAGCTGTTTTTT. It specifies CASSQDPPEGITGELFF.